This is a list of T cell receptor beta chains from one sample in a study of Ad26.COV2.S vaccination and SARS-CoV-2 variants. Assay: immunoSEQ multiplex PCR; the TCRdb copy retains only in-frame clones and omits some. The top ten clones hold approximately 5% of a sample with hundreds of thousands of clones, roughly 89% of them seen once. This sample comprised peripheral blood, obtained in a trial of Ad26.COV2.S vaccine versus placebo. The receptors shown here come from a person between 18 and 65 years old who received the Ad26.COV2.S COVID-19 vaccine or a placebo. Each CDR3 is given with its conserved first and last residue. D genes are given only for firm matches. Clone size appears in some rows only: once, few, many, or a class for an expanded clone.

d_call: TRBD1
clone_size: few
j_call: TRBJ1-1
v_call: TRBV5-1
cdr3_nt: TGCGCCAGCAGCATGCAGGGGGGGAACACTGAAGCTTTCTTT
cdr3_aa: CASSMQGGNTEAFF

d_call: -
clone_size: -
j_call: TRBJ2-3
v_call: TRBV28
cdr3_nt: TGTGCCAGCAGTTCAACGGGCGAGGGTACAGATACGCAGTATTTT
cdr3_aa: CASSSTGEGTDTQYF

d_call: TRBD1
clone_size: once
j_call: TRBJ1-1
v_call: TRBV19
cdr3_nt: TGTGCCAGTAATGCAGGGGGAATCACTGAAGCTTTCTTT
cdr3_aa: CASNAGGITEAFF

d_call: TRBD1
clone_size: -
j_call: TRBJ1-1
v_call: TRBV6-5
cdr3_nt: TGTGCCAGCAGCACACAGGGGAGGAACACTGAAGCTTTCTTT
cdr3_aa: CASSTQGRNTEAFF

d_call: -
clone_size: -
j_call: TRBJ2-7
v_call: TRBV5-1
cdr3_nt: TGCGCCAGCAGCTTGGCGGGACACTACGAGCAGTACTTC
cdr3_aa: CASSLAGHYEQYF

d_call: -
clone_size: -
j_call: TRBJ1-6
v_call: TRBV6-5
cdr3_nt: TGTGCCAGCAGTTTACAGGGCCGTAATTCACCCCTCCACTTT
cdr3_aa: CASSLQGRNSPLHF

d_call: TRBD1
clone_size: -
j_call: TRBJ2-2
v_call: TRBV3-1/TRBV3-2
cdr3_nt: TGTGCCAGCAGCCAAGGGACAGGGGAGAACACCGGGGAGCTGTTTTTT
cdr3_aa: CASSQGTGENTGELFF

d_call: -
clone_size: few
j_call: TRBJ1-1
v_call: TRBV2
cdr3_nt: TGTGCCAGCAGTACACACATGAACACTGAAGCTTTCTTT
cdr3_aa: CASSTHMNTEAFF

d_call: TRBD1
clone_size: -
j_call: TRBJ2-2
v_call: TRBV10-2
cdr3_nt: TGCGCCAGCAGTGAGGGGACAGGGGGCCATCTGAACACCGGGGAGCTGTTTTTT
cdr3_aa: CASSEGTGGHLNTGELFF

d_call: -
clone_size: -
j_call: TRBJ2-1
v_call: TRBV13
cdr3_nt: TGTGCCAGCAGCTTAAGGAACCCCTACAATGAGCAGTTCTTC
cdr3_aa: CASSLRNPYNEQFF

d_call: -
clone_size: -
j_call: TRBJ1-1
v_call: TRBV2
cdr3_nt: TGTGCCAGCAGTGAGTACACTGAAGCTTTCTTT
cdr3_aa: CASSEYTEAFF

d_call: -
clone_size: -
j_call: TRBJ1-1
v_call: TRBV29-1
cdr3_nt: TGCAGCGTTTTTAAGGACGGTACCTACACTGAAGCTTTCTTT
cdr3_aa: CSVFKDGTYTEAFF

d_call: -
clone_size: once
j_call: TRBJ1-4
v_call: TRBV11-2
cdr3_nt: TGTGCCAGCGCCGGGGCTAATGAAAAACTGTTTTTT
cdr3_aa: CASAGANEKLFF

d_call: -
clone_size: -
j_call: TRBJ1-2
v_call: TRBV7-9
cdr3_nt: TGTGCCAGCAGCCTAGAGAGAGGCTACACCTTC
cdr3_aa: CASSLERGYTF

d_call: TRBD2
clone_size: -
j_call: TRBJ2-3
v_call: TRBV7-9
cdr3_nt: TGTGCCAGCAACCTAGCGGGAGAGGGTACGCAGTATTTT
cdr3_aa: CASNLAGEGTQYF

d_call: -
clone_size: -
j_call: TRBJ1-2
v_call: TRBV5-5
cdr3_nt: TGTGCCAGCAGCTTGTACGATAACTATGGCTACACCTTC
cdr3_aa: CASSLYDNYGYTF

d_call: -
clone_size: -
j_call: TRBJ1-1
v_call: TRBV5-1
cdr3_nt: TGCGCCAGCAGCCCACAAACCAGGGCAGAGGGCACTGAAGCTTTCTTT
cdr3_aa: CASSPQTRAEGTEAFF

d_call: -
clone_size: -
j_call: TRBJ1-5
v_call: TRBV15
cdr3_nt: TGTGCCACCAGCGTCGGAGGGGGGAATCAGCCCCAGCATTTT
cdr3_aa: CATSVGGGNQPQHF

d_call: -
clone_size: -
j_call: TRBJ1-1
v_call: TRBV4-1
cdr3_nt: TGCGCCAGCAGCCAAGAAAGGACGGCCATCACTGAAGCTTTCTTT
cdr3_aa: CASSQERTAITEAFF

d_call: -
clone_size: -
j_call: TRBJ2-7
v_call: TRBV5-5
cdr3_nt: TGTGCCAGCAGCCCCAGCTCCTACGAGCAGTACTTC
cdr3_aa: CASSPSSYEQYF

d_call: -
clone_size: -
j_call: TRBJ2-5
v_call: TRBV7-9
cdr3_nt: TGTGCCAGCAGCTACCACGACCAGACAGAGACCCAGTACTTC
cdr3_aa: CASSYHDQTETQYF

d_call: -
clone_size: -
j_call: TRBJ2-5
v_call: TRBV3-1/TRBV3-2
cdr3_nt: TGTGCCAGCAGCCAAGGCCCGACTTTGGGAGAGACCCAGTACTTC
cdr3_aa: CASSQGPTLGETQYF

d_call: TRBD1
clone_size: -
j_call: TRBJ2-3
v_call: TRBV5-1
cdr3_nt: TGCGCCAGCAGCTTTGCCGGGGACAGGGTAGGAGATACGCAGTATTTT
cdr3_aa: CASSFAGDRVGDTQYF

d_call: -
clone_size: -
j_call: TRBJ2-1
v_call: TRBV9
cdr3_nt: TGTGCCAGCAGCGCCCCCCCGGTGCATGAGCAGTTCTTC
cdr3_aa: CASSAPPVHEQFF